The T cell receptor beta chain described here comes from a study of regulatory T cells in long-lasting Graves disease. Study-wide results and limits: Analyses excluded thyroid tissue, covering peripheral blood alone. Favored gene segments in persistent disease were TRBV28, TRBJ1-2 and TRBJ2-5.

HTBI primers from iRepertoire and Arm-PCR of CDR3 regions yielded the TCR beta libraries. TCRdb re-called the multiplex PCR reads with MiXCR, one entry per CDR3 protein. In the table there are a few hundred thousand distinct CDR3 sequences, approximately 15% of which are singletons. Trimming took 7 bases from V and 4 from J; bases not matched to a gene: 3. Germline CDR1 is MNHNS and CDR2 is SASEGT. This CDR3 is built from 13 residues. In this sample, this clonotype turned up many times. Its antigen is unknown. Regarding time point: newly diagnosed GD, antithyroid drugs for less than 3 months. PBMCs provided the RNA from which the TCR library was made. The same specimen was also included in a second study, on T cells in Graves' hyperthyroidism and ophthalmopathy. That source adds: A lack of ophthalmopathy progression within 18 months defined stable Graves' hyperthyroidism. Researchers found most expanded thyroid clonotypes above 0.001 in blood as well.

Specimen: peripheral blood mononuclear cells (PBMCs), collected at new diagnosis, from a patient treated with antithyroid drugs. The chain carries TRBV6-1 and TRBJ2-5; the match to TRBD1 covers 10 bases. This clonotype was obtained from a woman between 50 and 59 years old with Graves disease. The CDR3 loop reads CASTWDRGETQYF. DNA for the CDR3: TGTGCCAGCACTTGGGACAGGGGAGAGACCCAGTACTTC.